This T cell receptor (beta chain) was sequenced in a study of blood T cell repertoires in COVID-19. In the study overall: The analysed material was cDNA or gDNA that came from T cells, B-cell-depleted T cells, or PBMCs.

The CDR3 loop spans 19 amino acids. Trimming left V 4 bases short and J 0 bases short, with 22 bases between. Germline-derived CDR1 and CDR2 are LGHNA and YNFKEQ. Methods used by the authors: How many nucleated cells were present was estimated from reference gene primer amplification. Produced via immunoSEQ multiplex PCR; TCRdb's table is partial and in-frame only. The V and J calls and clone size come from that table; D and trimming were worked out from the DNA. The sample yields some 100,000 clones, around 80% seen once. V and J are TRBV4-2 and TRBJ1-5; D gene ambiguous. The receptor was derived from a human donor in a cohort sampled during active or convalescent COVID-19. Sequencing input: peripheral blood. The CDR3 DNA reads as TGTGCCAGCAGCCCGTGGCCCGTTCTCGACTGGAATAGCAATCAGCCCCAGCATTTT. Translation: CASSPWPVLDWNSNQPQHF.